What follows are 19 T cell receptor beta chains derived from one specimen sequenced in a study of monozygotic twins with inflammatory bowel disease. No DNA is given; TCRdb re-called the 5' RACE reads and lists each CDR3 protein once. In total, the table holds approximately 400,000 distinct CDR3 sequences. Material: blood. These receptors were obtained from a human donor with ulcerative colitis or Crohn's disease, or a healthy co-twin of an affected twin (not recorded which).

The chain has TRBV7-9 and TRBJ2-1; TCRdb calls TRBD2, which cannot be checked without DNA. The CDR3 is 16 amino acids. Germline V gene sequence: CDR1 SEHNR, CDR2 FQNEAQ (reference sequence). The CDR3 loop is CASSLVLAGYYNEQFF.

The V call is TRBV12-3 or TRBV12-4, the J call TRBJ1-3. The CDR3 length is 14 residues. The CDR3 loop is CASSQQGSGNTIYF.

The V and J genes are TRBV7-9 and TRBJ2-2; TCRdb's D call, TRBD2, is unchecked because there is no DNA. CDR1 is SEHNR and CDR2 is FQNEAQ in the germline V gene (reference sequence). CDR3 size: 16 residues. CDR3 region: CASSYTRTGDTGELFF.

The V and J genes are TRBV5-1 and TRBJ2-5; TCRdb designates TRBD1, a call that cannot be tested without DNA. This CDR3 is 14 amino acids long. Germline CDR1 SGHRS, CDR2 YFSETQ. The CDR3: CASSSGQGMETQYF.

The chain carries TRBV3-1 and TRBJ2-7; TCRdb's assignment of TRBD1 cannot be checked, as there is no DNA. Per the germline V gene, CDR1 is LGHDT and CDR2 is YNNKEL (reference sequence). The CDR3 totals 15 residues. Here the CDR3 reads CASSLSEGALGEQYF.

The rearrangement uses TRBV10-3 and TRBJ1-5. From germline, CDR1 is ENHRY and CDR2 SYGVKD. CDR3 size: 12 residues. CDR3 residues: CAISESGEPQHF.

The gene calls are TRBV20-1 and TRBJ2-1; checking the TCRdb D call of TRBD2 is not possible without DNA. This CDR3 has 16 residues. Germline V gives CDR1 DFQATT, CDR2 SNEGSKA (reference sequence). CDR3 loop: CSARGTSGQAYNEQFF.

This rearrangement joins TRBV3-1 to TRBJ1-4; TCRdb indicates TRBD1, and absent DNA this call remains unverified. Germline lookup yields CDR1 LGHDT and CDR2 YNNKEL (reference sequence). The CDR3 is 15 amino acids. This CDR3 is CASSPTGRTNEKLFF.

The rearrangement uses TRBV15 and TRBJ2-4; as DNA is missing, the TRBD1 call by TCRdb cannot be tested. Germline CDR1 reads LNHNV; CDR2 reads YYDKDF (reference sequence). The CDR3 is made up of 15 amino acids. CDR3 amino acids: CATHGQGVPKNIQYF. The whole variable domain, filled in from reference TRBV15 and TRBJ2-4, reads DAMVIQNPRYQVTQFGKPVTLSCSQTLNHNVMYWYQQKSSQAPKLLFHYYDKDFNNEADTPDNFQSRRPNTSFCFLDIRSPGLGDTAMYLCATHGQGVPKNIQYFGAGTRLSVL.

This CDR3 reads CASSLKVGELFF. This rearrangement joins TRBV28 to TRBJ2-2. The CDR3 has 12 amino acids. Germline-derived CDR1 and CDR2 are MDHEN and SYDVKM.

The chain uses TRBV25-1 and TRBJ2-6; the D gene TCRdb calls, TRBD1, cannot be checked with no DNA. This CDR3 contains 15 residues. CDR1 MGHDK and CDR2 SYGVNS come from the germline V gene. The chain's CDR3 is CASSEWGSDANVLTF.

The V gene is TRBV27, the J gene TRBJ2-5. In germline, CDR1 is MNHEY, CDR2 SMNVEV (reference sequence). The CDR3 consists of 14 residues. This CDR3 is CASSLFAREETQYF.

This rearrangement joins TRBV20-1 to TRBJ1-4; TCRdb indicates TRBD1, and absent DNA this call remains unverified. This CDR3 comprises 15 residues. Germline V gives CDR1 DFQATT, CDR2 SNEGSKA (reference sequence). The CDR3 region is CSARDGGASNEKLFF.

The rearrangement uses TRBV7-2 and TRBJ2-2. From germline, CDR1 is SGHTA and CDR2 FQGNSA. The CDR3 is made up of 16 amino acids. The CDR3 sequence: CASSLAASRYTGELFF.

The J gene is TRBJ1-4, the V gene TRBV6-5; checking the TCRdb D call of TRBD1 is not possible without DNA. The CDR3 consists of 15 residues. In germline, CDR1 is MNHEY, CDR2 SVGAGI. The CDR3 region is CASSYAGGGDGKLFF.

The chain has TRBV10-3 and TRBJ1-5; TCRdb's D call, TRBD1, is unchecked because there is no DNA. The CDR3 has 12 residues. CDR1 is ENHRY, CDR2 SYGVKD, per germline. The CDR3 protein is CAISAGDQPQHF.

The CDR3 loop reads CASSPQYTFEGSNEQFF. The V gene is TRBV7-8, the J gene TRBJ2-1; with no DNA, the TCRdb D assignment of TRBD1 cannot be verified. CDR1 is SGHVS, CDR2 FQNEAQ, per germline. This CDR3 region has 17 residues.

The V call is TRBV7-9, the J call TRBJ2-3; with no DNA, the TCRdb D assignment of TRBD1 cannot be verified. This CDR3 spans 14 amino acids. CDR1 and CDR2 from the germline V gene are SEHNR and FQNEAQ (reference sequence). This CDR3 is CASGPRDLTDTQYF.

This sequence joins TRBV5-1 and TRBJ2-1; the TCRdb call, TRBD1, lacks DNA for checking. CDR1 is SGHRS, CDR2 YFSETQ, per germline. The CDR3 runs 14 residues. The CDR3 is CASAFGGVRNEQFF.